This TCR beta chain came from a study of CDR3 diversity in severe acne. This clonotype was recorded a few times. After removal of 6 bases from V and 1 base from J, the junction contained 5 bases not matched to a gene. The CDR3 has 14 residues. CDR1 is DFQATT and CDR2 is SNEGSKA in the germline V gene (reference sequence). TCRdb fed the PCR reads into MiXCR, producing one record per CDR3 protein. The sample has around 83,000 distinct CDR3 sequences, under 55% seen once; the top ten hold 9.5% to 13%. V and J are TRBV20-1 and TRBJ2-4; 8 nucleotides match TRBD1. Sequenced input: blood. This TCR came from a male donor with severe acne vulgaris. CDR3 nucleotide sequence: TGCAGTGCCGTACGGACAGGGGCCAAAAACATTCAGTACTTC. This encodes CSAVRTGAKNIQYF.